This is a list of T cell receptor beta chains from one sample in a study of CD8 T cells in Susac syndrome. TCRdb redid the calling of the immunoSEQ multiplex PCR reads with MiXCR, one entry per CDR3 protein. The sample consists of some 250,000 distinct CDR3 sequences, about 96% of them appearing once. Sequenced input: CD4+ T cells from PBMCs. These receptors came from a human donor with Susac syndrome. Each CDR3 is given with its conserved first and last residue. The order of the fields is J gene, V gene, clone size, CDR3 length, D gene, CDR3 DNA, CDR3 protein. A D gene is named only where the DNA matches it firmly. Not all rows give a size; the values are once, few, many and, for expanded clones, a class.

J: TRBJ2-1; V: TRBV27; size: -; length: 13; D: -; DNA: TGTGCCAGCAGTCGATTCGGGGGAGATGAGCAGTTCTTC; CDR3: CASSRFGGDEQFF
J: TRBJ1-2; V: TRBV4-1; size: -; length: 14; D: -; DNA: TGCGCCAGCAGCCTTTCCCAGACAACAGGAGGCTACACCTTC; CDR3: CASSLSQTTGGYTF
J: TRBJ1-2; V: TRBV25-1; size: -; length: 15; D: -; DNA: TGTGCCAGCAGTGCCTATGAGGGGCTAGGGTATGGCTACACCTTC; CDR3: CASSAYEGLGYGYTF
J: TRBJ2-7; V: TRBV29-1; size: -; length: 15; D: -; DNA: TGCAGCGTTGAAGATCCGGGGACAAAATCCTACGAGCAGTACTTC; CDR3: CSVEDPGTKSYEQYF
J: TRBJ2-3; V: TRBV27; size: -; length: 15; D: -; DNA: TGTGCCAGCAGTTTAGTTCTAGCTCGGACAGATACGCAGTATTTT; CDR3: CASSLVLARTDTQYF
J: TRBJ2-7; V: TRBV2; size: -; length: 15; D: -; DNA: TGTGCCAGCAAGCTCGAGGGGGGTTACAGGTACGAGCAGTACTTC; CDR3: CASKLEGGYRYEQYF
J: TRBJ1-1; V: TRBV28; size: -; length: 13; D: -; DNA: TGTGCCAGCTTCTGGGGCAGAGGAACTGAAGCTTTCTTT; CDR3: CASFWGRGTEAFF
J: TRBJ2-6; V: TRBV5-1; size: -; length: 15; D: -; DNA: TGCGCCAGCAGCTTGGCAGGCTCTGGGGCCAACGTCCTGACTTTC; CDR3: CASSLAGSGANVLTF
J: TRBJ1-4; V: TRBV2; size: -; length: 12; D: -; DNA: TGTGCCAGCAGTGTAAGCCGAGAAAAACTGTTTTTT; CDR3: CASSVSREKLFF
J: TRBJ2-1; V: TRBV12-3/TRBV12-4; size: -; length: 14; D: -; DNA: TGTGCCAGCAGTTTGCGGGACTTTCATTATGAGCAGTTCTTC; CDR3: CASSLRDFHYEQFF
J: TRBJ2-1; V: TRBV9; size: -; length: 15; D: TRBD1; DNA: TGTGCCAGCAGCGCTACAGGGGATCCCTACAATGAGCAGTTCTTC; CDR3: CASSATGDPYNEQFF
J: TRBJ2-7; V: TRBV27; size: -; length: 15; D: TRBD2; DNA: TGTGCCAGCAGTTTAGGGACTAGCGGGTTCTACGAGCAGTACTTC; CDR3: CASSLGTSGFYEQYF
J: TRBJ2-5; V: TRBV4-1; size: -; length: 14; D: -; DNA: TGCGCCAGCAGCCAAGCCGAGGGCCAAGAGACCCAGTACTTC; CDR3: CASSQAEGQETQYF
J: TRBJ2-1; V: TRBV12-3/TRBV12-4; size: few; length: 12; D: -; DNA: TGTGCCAGCAGTCAAGGGCCCAATGAGCAGTTCTTC; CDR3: CASSQGPNEQFF
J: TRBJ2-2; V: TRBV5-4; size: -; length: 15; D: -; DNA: TGTGCCAGCAGCCGAAAGATAGGATCAACCGGGGAGCTGTTTTTT; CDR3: CASSRKIGSTGELFF
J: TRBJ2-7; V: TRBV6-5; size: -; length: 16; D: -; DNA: TGTGCCAGCAGTTACGGTGCGGCATCTGCCTCCTACGAGCAGTACTTC; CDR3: CASSYGAASASYEQYF
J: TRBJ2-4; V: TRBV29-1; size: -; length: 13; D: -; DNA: TGCAGCGCTGGCGGATTAGGCCAAAACATTCAGTACTTC; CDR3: CSAGGLGQNIQYF
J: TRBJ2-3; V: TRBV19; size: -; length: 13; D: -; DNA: TGTGCCACCAGAACAGGCTACACAGATACGCAGTATTTT; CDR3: CATRTGYTDTQYF
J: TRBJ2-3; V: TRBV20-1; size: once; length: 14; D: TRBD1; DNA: TGCAGTGCGATAGACAGGGGGCTAACAGATACGCAGTATTTT; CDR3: CSAIDRGLTDTQYF
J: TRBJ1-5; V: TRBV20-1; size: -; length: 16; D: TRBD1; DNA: TGCAGTGCTAGCCGCGTTGACAGGGTAGGAAATCAGCCCCAGCATTTT; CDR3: CSASRVDRVGNQPQHF
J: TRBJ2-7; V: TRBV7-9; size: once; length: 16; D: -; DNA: TGTGCCAGCAGCTTAGTAGGCCGCGTCAGAGACTACGAGCAGTACTTC; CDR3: CASSLVGRVRDYEQYF
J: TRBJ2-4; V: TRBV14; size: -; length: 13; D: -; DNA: TGTGCCAGCAGCCAACGTCTCTCGTACATTCAGTACTTC; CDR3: CASSQRLSYIQYF
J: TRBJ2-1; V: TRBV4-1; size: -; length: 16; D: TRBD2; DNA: TGCGCCAGCAGCTCCTCTTTCGGGAGGGTGTACAATGAGCAGTTCTTC; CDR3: CASSSSFGRVYNEQFF
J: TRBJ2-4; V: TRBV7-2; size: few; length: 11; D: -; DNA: TGTGCAACCACGCGGGGAAACATTCAGTACTTC; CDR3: CATTRGNIQYF
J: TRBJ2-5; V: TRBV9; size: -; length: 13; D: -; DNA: TGTGCCAGCAGCGTAGATGGGAAAGAGACCCAGTACTTC; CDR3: CASSVDGKETQYF
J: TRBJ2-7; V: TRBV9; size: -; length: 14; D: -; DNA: TGTGCCAGCAGCGACCGACAGGCGGCCTACGAGCAGTACTTC; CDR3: CASSDRQAAYEQYF
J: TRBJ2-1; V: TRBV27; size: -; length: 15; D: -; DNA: TGTGCCGTCTCCGGAACTAGCATGTCCTACAATGAGCAGTTCTTC; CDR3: CAVSGTSMSYNEQFF
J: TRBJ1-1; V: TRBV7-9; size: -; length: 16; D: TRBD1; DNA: TGTGCCACCGGGCGGACAGGGGCCGTCCTGAACACTGAAGCTTTCTTT; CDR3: CATGRTGAVLNTEAFF
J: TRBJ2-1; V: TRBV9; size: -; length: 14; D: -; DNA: TGTGCCAGCAGCCTCGGGTTCTTGGCGTATGAGCAGTTCTTC; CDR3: CASSLGFLAYEQFF